This T cell receptor beta chain was identified during a study of OX40 agonist ivuxolimab in advanced cancers. As for this clone: Its antigen is unidentified.

Sequencing used immunoSEQ multiplex PCR; TCRdb keeps in-frame clones, though not all of them. Of approximately 40,000 clones detected, 92% appear once; the ten largest clones hold 9.5%. Germline CDR1 is SQVTM and CDR2 is ANQGSEA. The CDR3 covers 13 residues. V was cut by 7 bases and J by 6 bases, with 15 bases left in between. Study-wide points: Dosing at 0.1 to 3.0 mg/kg was accompanied by clonal expansion of CD4+ and CD8+ blood T cells by week 6. Average numbers of expanded clones were greater in CD8+ T cells than in CD4+. Patients with a partial response at 0.1-3.0 mg/kg had among the lowest clonal expansion.

Excluded were patients having autoimmune disease history or systemic immunosuppression. The sample was CD4+ or CD8+ T cells sorted from blood, taken in a trial of the OX40 agonist ivuxolimab. This receptor was obtained from an adult with an advanced solid tumor such as melanoma, head and neck, liver or kidney cancer. The rearrangement joins TRBV29-1 to TRBJ2-2; D is ambiguous. The CDR3 loop reads CSAPAPGSGELFF. CDR3 DNA sequence: TGCAGCGCCCCGGCCCCTGGGTCCGGGGAGCTGTTTTTT.